The rows below give T cell receptor beta chains drawn from one sample of a study of blood T cell repertoires in COVID-19. Using immunoSEQ multiplex PCR, the repertoire was profiled, and TCRdb retains in-frame clones only, with some absent. Of about 160,000 clones detected, 75% to 90% appear once; the ten largest clones hold about 10%. The sequencing sample was made of peripheral blood. These receptors were obtained from a woman older than 75 with active or convalescent COVID-19. CDR3s include the opening cysteine and the closing phenylalanine or tryptophan. Each record gives: clone size, V gene, D gene, J gene, CDR3 DNA, CDR3 protein. A D gene is named only where the DNA matches it firmly. Rows give clone size only sometimes, using once, few, many, or a class for an expanded clone.

-	TRBV10-3	TRBD2	TRBJ2-5	TGTGCCATACGGAATAGCGGGGGGGCAGGAGAGACCCAGTACTTC	CAIRNSGGAGETQYF
-	TRBV6-5	-	TRBJ2-3	TGTGCCAGCAGTCCTCAAGCCGGTTCGGATACGCAGTATTTT	CASSPQAGSDTQYF
-	TRBV18	TRBD1	TRBJ1-1	TGTGCCAGCTCATCGGGGGACAGGGGGCCTGAAGCTTTCTTT	CASSSGDRGPEAFF
-	TRBV11-2	TRBD1	TRBJ1-1	TGTGCCAGCAGCATAGGGACAGGGGTTAAAGCTTTCTTT	CASSIGTGVKAFF
-	TRBV7-9	-	TRBJ1-5	TGTGCCAGCAGCTCTACAGGTAATCAGCCCCAGCATTTT	CASSSTGNQPQHF
-	TRBV7-2	-	TRBJ1-5	TGTGCCAGCAGCTCGCAGTATAGCAATCAGCCCCAGCATTTT	CASSSQYSNQPQHF
-	TRBV18	TRBD2	TRBJ2-3	TGTGCCAGCTCACCCATGTCGCTAGCGGGGGGCAGCACAGATACGCAGTATTTT	CASSPMSLAGGSTDTQYF
-	TRBV7-2	TRBD1	TRBJ1-2	TGTGCCAGCAGCCGGGACAGGGGAAGATATGGCTACACCTTC	CASSRDRGRYGYTF
-	TRBV2	TRBD2	TRBJ2-2	TGTGCCAGCAGTGTGGGACTAGTGTACACCGGGGAGCTGTTTTTT	CASSVGLVYTGELFF
-	TRBV9	-	TRBJ2-7	TGTGCCAGCAGCGTGGGGGGGACAGGCATTACCTACGAGCAGTACTTC	CASSVGGTGITYEQYF
-	TRBV6-6	TRBD2	TRBJ2-1	TGTGCCAGCAGTTACGGACTAGCGTACAATGAGCAGTTCTTC	CASSYGLAYNEQFF
-	TRBV7-2	-	TRBJ2-1	TGTGCCAGCAGCTTAGCGCAGGTAGGAACACACAATGAGCAGTTCTTC	CASSLAQVGTHNEQFF
-	TRBV15	-	TRBJ2-5	TGTGCCACCAGCAGAGATATTGAGGAGACCCAGTACTTC	CATSRDIEETQYF
-	TRBV7-2	TRBD1	TRBJ1-6	TGTGCCAGCAGCGACCGACAGGGCGTGTATTCACCCCTCCACTTT	CASSDRQGVYSPLHF
-	TRBV6-2/TRBV6-3	TRBD2	TRBJ2-5	TGTGCCAGCAGTATGGGGACTAGCGTTGAGACCCAGTACTTC	CASSMGTSVETQYF
-	TRBV9	-	TRBJ1-3	TGTGCCAGCAGCCTCGGGGGAGCTGGAAACACCATATATTTT	CASSLGGAGNTIYF
-	TRBV11-3	-	TRBJ2-7	TGTGCCAGCAGCTTACCGTGCTTC	CASSLPCF
once	TRBV11-2	-	TRBJ2-7	TGTGCCAGCAGCTCCCCCGGTTGGCGGGGAAGCTCCTACGAGCAGTACTTC	CASSSPGWRGSSYEQYF
few	TRBV27	TRBD1	TRBJ1-4	TGTGCCAGCAGCGAGACAGGGTCTCCAACTAATGAAAAACTGTTTTTT	CASSETGSPTNEKLFF
once	TRBV7-2	TRBD1	TRBJ1-4	TGTGCCAGCAGCTTTTCGACAGGGGGCGGAAAACTGTTTTTT	CASSFSTGGGKLFF
-	TRBV18	TRBD1	TRBJ2-5	TGTGCCAGCTCCCCCTGGGACAGTGGAGAGACCCAGTACTTC	CASSPWDSGETQYF
few	TRBV10-2	-	TRBJ2-7	TGCGCCAGCAGTTCCCTGGACAGCCGTCGGGAGCAGTACTTC	CASSSLDSRREQYF
-	TRBV4-1	-	TRBJ2-7	TGCGCCAGCAGCCAAGAGGGGCAGAGCTACGAGCAGTACTTC	CASSQEGQSYEQYF